This T cell receptor (beta chain) originates from a study of shared clonotypes between healthy human individuals. Produced via immunoSEQ multiplex PCR; TCRdb's table is partial and in-frame only. Of over 2 million clones detected, roughly 96% appear once; the ten largest clones hold around 0.13%. Concerning this clone itself: Antigen: not known.

V lost 0 bases and J lost 10; bases outside the gene matches: 9. This CDR3 is 16 amino acids long. In germline, CDR1 is SGHRS, CDR2 YFSETQ. Overall study results and limits: Non-shared clonotypes displayed generation probabilities falling below those of clonotypes present in all four donors. Clonotype sharing among donors was thought likely to change with sequencing depth.

What was sequenced was naive CD4+ T cells sorted from blood. As to subset: CD45RA+ positively selected. The chain combines TRBV5-1 with TRBJ1-6; 8 bases align to TRBD1. This sequence originates from a man younger than 35 in good health. In DNA form, the CDR3 reads TGCGCCAGCAGCTTGGGGACAGGGCCGGTAGGATCACCCCTCCACTTT. The encoded protein is CASSLGTGPVGSPLHF. The complete variable domain, with remaining parts taken from reference TRBV5-1 and TRBJ1-6, reads KAGVTQTPRYLIKTRGQQVTLSCSPISGHRSVSWYQQTPGQGLQFLFEYFSETQRNKGNFPGRFSGRQFSNSRSEMNVSTLELGDSALYLCASSLGTGPVGSPLHFGNGTRLTVT.